A single sample is the source of the 5 T cell receptor beta chains below, sequenced in a study of blood T cell repertoires in COVID-19. Assay: immunoSEQ multiplex PCR; the TCRdb copy retains only in-frame clones and omits some. The data show roughly 320,000 clones, over 80% seen once. The sequencing sample was made of peripheral blood. The source of these receptors is a woman in her forties or fifties with COVID-19, enrolled during active disease.

The chain employs TRBV27 and TRBJ2-7, with 7 positions matching TRBD2. The V gene end was trimmed by 5 bases and the J gene end by 0 bases; junction bases not matched to a gene: 16. The germline V gene has CDR1 MNHEY and CDR2 SMNVEV (reference sequence). The CDR3 covers 18 residues. CDR3 protein: CASSIRAPWEGASYEQYF. In DNA, the CDR3 is TGTGCCAGCAGTATCCGCGCCCCTTGGGAGGGAGCCTCCTACGAGCAGTACTTC.

The genes are TRBV11-2 and TRBJ2-7, with 8 bases lining up with TRBD2. Germline values: CDR1 SGHAT, CDR2 FQNNGV. V dropped 3 bases and J dropped 2; count of bases not matched to a gene: 9. The CDR3 length is 16 residues. CDR3 DNA: TGTGCCAGCAGCTTCGCTACTAGCGGAAGAACCTACGAGCAGTACTTC. Amino acid sequence: CASSFATSGRTYEQYF.

The chain uses TRBV4-2 and TRBJ2-7, with TRBD1 matching over 8 bases. Germline V gene sequence: CDR1 LGHNA, CDR2 YNFKEQ. The CDR3 consists of 14 residues. V was pared by 1 base and J by 2 bases, with 1 base of the junction left unmatched. CDR3 in amino acids: CASSQGTGTYEQYF. As DNA, the CDR3 is TGTGCCAGCAGCCAAGGGACAGGGACCTACGAGCAGTACTTC.

This sequence joins TRBV6-5 and TRBJ2-5; TRBD1 aligns across 8 bases. V was clipped by 8 bases and J by 5 bases; unmatched bases: 16. CDR3 length: 16 residues. Germline CDR1 reads MNHEY; CDR2 reads SVGAGI. CDR3: CASGSYSLRDRETQYF. The CDR3 DNA follows: TGTGCCAGCGGTTCTTATAGCCTGCGGGACAGGGAGACCCAGTACTTC.

The rearrangement joins TRBV29-1 to TRBJ2-7, with 8 bases aligning to TRBD1. The CDR3 has 13 amino acids. V lost 7 bases to trimming and J lost 0 bases; unmatched junction nucleotides: 5. CDR1 is SQVTM and CDR2 is ANQGSEA in the germline V gene. CDR3: CSATGQGSYEQYF. CDR3 bases: TGCAGCGCCACCGGACAGGGCTCCTACGAGCAGTACTTC.